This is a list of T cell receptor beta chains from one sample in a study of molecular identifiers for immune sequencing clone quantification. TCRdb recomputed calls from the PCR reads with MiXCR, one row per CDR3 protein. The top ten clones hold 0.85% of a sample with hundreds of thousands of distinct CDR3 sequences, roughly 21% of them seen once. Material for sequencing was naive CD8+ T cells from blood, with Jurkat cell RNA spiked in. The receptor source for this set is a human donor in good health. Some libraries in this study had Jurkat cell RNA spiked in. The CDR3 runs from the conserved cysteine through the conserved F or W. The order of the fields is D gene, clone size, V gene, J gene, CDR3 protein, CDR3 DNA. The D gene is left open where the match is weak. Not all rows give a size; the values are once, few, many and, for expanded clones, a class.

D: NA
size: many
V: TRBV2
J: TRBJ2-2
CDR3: CASSAASYTGELFF
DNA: TGTGCCAGCAGTGCTGCCTCTTACACCGGGGAGCTGTTTTTT

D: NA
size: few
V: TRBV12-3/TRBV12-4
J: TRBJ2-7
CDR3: CASSSERHYEQYF
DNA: TGTGCCAGCAGTTCGGAGCGCCATTACGAGCAGTACTTC

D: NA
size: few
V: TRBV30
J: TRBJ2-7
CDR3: CAWSAGIGTYEQYF
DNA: TGTGCCTGGAGTGCGGGAATAGGGACCTACGAGCAGTACTTC

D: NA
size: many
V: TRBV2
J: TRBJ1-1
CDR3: CASIGIMNTEAFF
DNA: TGTGCCAGCATCGGGATCATGAACACTGAAGCTTTCTTT

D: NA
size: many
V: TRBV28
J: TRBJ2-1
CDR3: CASRRGSSDEQFF
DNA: TGTGCCAGCAGGCGAGGGAGTTCCGATGAGCAGTTCTTC

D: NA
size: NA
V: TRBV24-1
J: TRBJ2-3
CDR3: CATSDIGVDTQYF
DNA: TGTGCCACCAGTGATATTGGGGTAGATACGCAGTATTTT

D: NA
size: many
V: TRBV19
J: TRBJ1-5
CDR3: CASSMAGRSNQPQHF
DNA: TGTGCCAGTAGTATGGCAGGGAGGAGCAATCAGCCCCAGCATTTT

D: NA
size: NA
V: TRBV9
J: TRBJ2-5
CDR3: CASSVGSRTRQETQYF
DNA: TGTGCTAGCAGCGTAGGAAGTAGGACGCGGCAAGAGACCCAGTACTTC

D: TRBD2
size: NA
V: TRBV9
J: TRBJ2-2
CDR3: CASSSQAAGGILTGELFF
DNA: TGTGCCAGCAGCTCCCAAGCAGCGGGAGGGATTCTCACCGGGGAGCTGTTTTTT

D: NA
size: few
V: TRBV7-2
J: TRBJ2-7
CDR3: CASSGRETFYEQYF
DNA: TGTGCCAGCAGCGGACGGGAGACCTTCTACGAGCAGTACTTC

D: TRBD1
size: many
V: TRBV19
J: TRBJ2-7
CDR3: CASSLGTGESYEQYF
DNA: TGTGCCAGTAGTCTTGGGACAGGGGAGTCCTACGAGCAGTACTTC

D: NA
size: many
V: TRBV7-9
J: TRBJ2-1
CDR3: CASSLKGAYNEQFF
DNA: TGTGCCAGCAGCTTAAAGGGGGCCTACAATGAGCAGTTCTTC

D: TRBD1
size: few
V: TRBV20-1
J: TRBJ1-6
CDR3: CSARDPWTGSNSPLHF
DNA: TGCAGTGCTAGAGATCCATGGACAGGGAGTAATTCACCCCTCCACTTT

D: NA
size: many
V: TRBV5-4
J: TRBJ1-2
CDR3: CASRSGTMDAYGYTF
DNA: TGTGCCAGCAGGTCAGGGACTATGGATGCTTATGGCTACACCTTC

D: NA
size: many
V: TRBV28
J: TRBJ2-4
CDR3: CASSPSVNSIQYF
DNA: TGTGCCAGCAGTCCTAGCGTAAATAGCATTCAGTACTTC

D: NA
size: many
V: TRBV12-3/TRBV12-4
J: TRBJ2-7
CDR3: CASSFRGYEQYF
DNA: TGTGCCAGCAGTTTTCGGGGATACGAGCAGTACTTC

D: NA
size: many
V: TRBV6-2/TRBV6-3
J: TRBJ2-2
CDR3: CASSRGSANTGELFF
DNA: TGTGCCAGCAGCCGCGGAAGCGCGAACACCGGGGAGCTGTTTTTT

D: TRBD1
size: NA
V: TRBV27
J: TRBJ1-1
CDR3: CASSLVGGPEAFF
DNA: TGTGCCAGCAGTTTGGTAGGGGGCCCTGAAGCTTTCTTT

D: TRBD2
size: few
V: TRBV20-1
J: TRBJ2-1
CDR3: CSARDLAGDVNEQFF
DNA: TGCAGTGCTAGAGATCTGGCGGGAGATGTCAATGAGCAGTTCTTC

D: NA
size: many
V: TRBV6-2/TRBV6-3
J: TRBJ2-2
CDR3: CASSYSSAGYTGELFF
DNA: TGTGCCAGCAGTTACTCGAGCGCCGGATACACCGGGGAGCTGTTTTTT

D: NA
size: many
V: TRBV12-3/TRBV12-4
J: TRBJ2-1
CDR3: CASSLEGSTSYNEQFF
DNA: TGTGCCAGCAGTTTGGAGGGGTCCACATCCTACAATGAGCAGTTCTTC

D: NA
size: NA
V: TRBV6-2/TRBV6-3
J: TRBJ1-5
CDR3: CASTGGVTMAQHF
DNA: TGTGCCAGCACTGGGGGGGTTACCATGGCCCAGCATTTT

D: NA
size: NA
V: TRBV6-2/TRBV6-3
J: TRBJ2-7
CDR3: CASSYPDIPYEQCF
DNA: TGTGCCAGCAGTTACCCGGACATCCCCTACGAGCAGTGCTTC

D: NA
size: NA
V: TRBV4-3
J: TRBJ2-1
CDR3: CASSPGGGGAYNEQFF
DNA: TGCGCCAGCAGCCCAGGGGGCGGGGGGGCTTACAATGAGCAGTTCTTC

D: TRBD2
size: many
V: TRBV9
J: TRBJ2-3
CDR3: CASSAPLAASTDTQYF
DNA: TGTGCCAGCAGTGCTCCTCTAGCGGCCAGCACAGATACGCAGTATTTT

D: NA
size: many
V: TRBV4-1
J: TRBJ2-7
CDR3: CASSPGADTYEQYF
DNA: TGCGCCAGCAGCCCAGGGGCGGACACCTACGAGCAGTACTTC

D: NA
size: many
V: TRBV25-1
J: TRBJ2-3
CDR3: CASSELAVTDTQYF
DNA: TGTGCCAGCAGTGAGCTAGCAGTCACAGATACGCAGTATTTT

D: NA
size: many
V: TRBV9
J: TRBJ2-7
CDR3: CASSYSTTPYEQYF
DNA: TGTGCCAGCAGCTATAGTACGACTCCCTACGAGCAGTACTTC

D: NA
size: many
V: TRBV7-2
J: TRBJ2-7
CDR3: CASSWYGRNSYEQYF
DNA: TGTGCCAGCAGCTGGTACGGGAGAAACTCCTACGAGCAGTACTTC

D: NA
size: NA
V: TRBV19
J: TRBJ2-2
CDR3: CASSIAMNTGELFF
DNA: TGTGCCAGTAGTATAGCTATGAACACCGGGGAGCTGTTTTTT

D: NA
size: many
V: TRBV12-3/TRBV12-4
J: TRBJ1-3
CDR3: CASSLTAGPGNTIYF
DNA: TGTGCCAGCAGTTTAACGGCAGGGCCTGGAAACACCATATATTTT

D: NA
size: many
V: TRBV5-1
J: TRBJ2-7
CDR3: CASSVGARRTDEQYF
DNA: TGCGCCAGCAGTGTGGGGGCCAGGAGAACTGACGAGCAGTACTTC

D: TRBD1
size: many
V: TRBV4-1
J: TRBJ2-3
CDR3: CASSQDGTGKMFDTQYF
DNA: TGCGCCAGCAGCCAAGATGGGACAGGGAAAATGTTTGATACGCAGTATTTT

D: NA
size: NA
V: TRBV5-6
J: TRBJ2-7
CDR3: CASSVGAGLYEQYF
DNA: TGTGCCAGCAGCGTCGGGGCAGGGCTATACGAGCAGTACTTC

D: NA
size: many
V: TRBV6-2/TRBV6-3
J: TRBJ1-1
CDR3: CASSYQDWGTEAFF
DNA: TGTGCCAGCAGTTACCAGGATTGGGGCACTGAAGCTTTCTTT

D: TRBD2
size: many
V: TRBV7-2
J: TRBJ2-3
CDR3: CASSLVSSLAVTDTQYF
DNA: TGTGCCAGCAGCTTAGTATCATCACTAGCGGTCACAGATACGCAGTATTTT

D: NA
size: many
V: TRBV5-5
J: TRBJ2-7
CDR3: CASSLEWVGRHEQYF
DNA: TGTGCCAGCAGCTTGGAATGGGTAGGCCGACACGAGCAGTACTTC

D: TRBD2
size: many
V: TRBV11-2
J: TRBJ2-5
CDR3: CASSLVLAGAYQETQYF
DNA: TGTGCCAGCAGCTTAGTCCTAGCGGGGGCGTACCAAGAGACCCAGTACTTC

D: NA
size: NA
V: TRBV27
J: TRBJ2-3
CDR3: CASSLGAGISTDTQYF
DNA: TGTGCCAGCAGTTTAGGGGCGGGAATTAGCACAGATACGCAGTATTTT

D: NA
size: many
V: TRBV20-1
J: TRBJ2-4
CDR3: CSASIRALAKNIQYF
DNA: TGCAGTGCTAGTATTAGAGCCCTAGCCAAAAACATTCAGTACTTC

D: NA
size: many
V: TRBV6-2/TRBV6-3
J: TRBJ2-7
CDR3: CASSSPGEVGEQYF
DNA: TGTGCCAGCTCTTCGCCAGGGGAGGTCGGAGAGCAGTACTTC

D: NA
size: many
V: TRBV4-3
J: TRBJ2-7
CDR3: CASSQGGRPDVQYF
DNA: TGCGCCAGCAGCCAAGGGGGCAGGCCCGATGTGCAGTACTTC

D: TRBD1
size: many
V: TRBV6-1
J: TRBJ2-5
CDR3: CASARDRTQETQYF
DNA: TGTGCCAGTGCCCGGGACAGAACCCAAGAGACCCAGTACTTC

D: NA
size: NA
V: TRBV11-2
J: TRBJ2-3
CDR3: CASSLGVRVSTDTQYF
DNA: TGTGCCAGCAGCTTAGGTGTCAGGGTTTCCACAGATACGCAGTATTTT

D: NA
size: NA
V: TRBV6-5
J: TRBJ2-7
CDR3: CASSFGPAIYEQYF
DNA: TGTGCCAGCAGTTTCGGTCCGGCAATATACGAGCAGTACTTC

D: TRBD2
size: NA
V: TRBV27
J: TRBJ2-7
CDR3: CASSLYAAGGSEQYF
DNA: TGTGCCAGCAGTTTATATGCAGCGGGAGGGAGCGAGCAGTACTTC

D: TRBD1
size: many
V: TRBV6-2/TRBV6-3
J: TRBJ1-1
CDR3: CASSWGQANTEAFF
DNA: TGTGCCAGCAGCTGGGGACAGGCGAACACTGAAGCTTTCTTT

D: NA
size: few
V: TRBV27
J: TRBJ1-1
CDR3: CASSSRTATRPNTEAFF
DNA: TGTGCCAGCAGTTCTCGGACCGCGACTAGACCGAACACTGAAGCTTTCTTT

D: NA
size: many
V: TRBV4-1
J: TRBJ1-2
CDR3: CASSQDEGGNYGYTF
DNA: TGCGCCAGCAGCCAAGATGAGGGGGGAAACTATGGCTACACCTTC

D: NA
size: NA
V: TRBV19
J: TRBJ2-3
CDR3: CASSAGASTDTQYF
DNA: TGTGCCAGTAGCGCCGGGGCAAGCACAGATACGCAGTATTTT

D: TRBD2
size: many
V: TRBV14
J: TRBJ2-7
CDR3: CASSQETSGSLNEQYF
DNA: TGTGCCAGCAGCCAAGAGACTAGCGGGAGTCTGAACGAGCAGTACTTC

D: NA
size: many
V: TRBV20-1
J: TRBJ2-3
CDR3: CSARPGRTTISTDTQYF
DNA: TGCAGTGCTAGACCCGGCAGGACAACAATTAGCACAGATACGCAGTATTTT

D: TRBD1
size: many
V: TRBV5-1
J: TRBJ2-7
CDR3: CASSLMGQGHYEQYF
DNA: TGCGCCAGCAGCTTGATGGGACAGGGTCACTACGAGCAGTACTTC

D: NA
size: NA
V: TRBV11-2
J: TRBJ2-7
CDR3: CASSSMGGPTYEQYF
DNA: TGTGCCAGCAGCTCTATGGGGGGGCCAACATACGAGCAGTACTTC